What follows are 28 T cell receptor beta chains derived from one specimen sequenced in a study of blood T cells in healthy people across ages. Combining a sample-barcoded 5' primer with a J-beta primer mix, a second PCR ran for roughly 7 to 11 cycles. TCRdb passed the 5' RACE reads through MiXCR, listing each CDR3 protein once. Found here are 600,000 or so distinct CDR3 sequences, around 20% of them singletons; the top ten hold 3.5% to 4%. The sequenced material came from blood. These receptors originate from an older man in good health.

CDR3 nucleotide sequence: TGTGCCAGCAGCAAAGCCCTACCCATCTACGAGCAGTACTTC. Translation gives CASSKALPIYEQYF. The V call is TRBV21-1, the J call TRBJ2-5. The tail of the sequence fits TRBJ2-7 better, so the J call may be wrong. TRBV21-1 has pseudogene status. The CDR3 is made up of 14 amino acids.

The chain combines TRBV10-3 with TRBJ2-3; 10 bases map to TRBD1. Germline loops: CDR1 ENHRY, CDR2 SYGVKD. Losses at the gene ends were 8 bases for V and 3 bases for J; bases not matched to a gene: 2. This CDR3 contains 13 residues. In DNA, the CDR3 is TGTGCCATCCGGACAGGGGGTACAGATACGCAGTATTTT. This sequence encodes CAIRTGGTDTQYF.

This clonotype was detected only a few times. The chain recombines TRBV9 with TRBJ2-2; 8 nucleotides agree with TRBD2. Losses at the gene ends were 0 bases for V and 5 bases for J; bases not matched to a gene: 6. The V gene's germline CDR1 is SGDLS and CDR2 YYNGEE. The CDR3 loop spans 16 amino acids. CDR3: CASSVDGRVKTGELFF. CDR3 DNA sequence: TGTGCCAGCAGCGTAGACGGGAGGGTGAAGACCGGGGAGCTGTTTTTT.

This clonotype was counted at least ten times. This chain joins TRBV18 and TRBJ2-7; 7 bases align to TRBD2. V lost 3 bases, J lost 1 base, and 3 bases stayed unmatched. The CDR3 runs 14 residues. Germline-derived CDR1 and CDR2 are KGHSH and LQKENI. The CDR3 DNA sequence: TGTGCCAGCTCACCCGGACTAGAATCCTACGAGCAGTACTTC. Translation gives CASSPGLESYEQYF.

The chain joins TRBV2 to TRBJ1-4; D might be TRBD1 (6 bases). This CDR3 is built from 13 residues. V lost 3 bases and J lost 8, with 10 bases in between. Germline V gene lookup returns CDR1 SNHLY and CDR2 FYNNEI. The CDR3 region has the DNA TGTGCCAGCAGTGAGGCAGGGGTGGAAAAACTGTTTTTT. It specifies CASSEAGVEKLFF.

The rearrangement joins TRBV7-2 to TRBJ2-2; possibly TRBD2 for D (5 bases). Germline V gene sequence: CDR1 SGHTA, CDR2 FQGNSA. The CDR3 has 15 amino acids. Trimming took 5 bases from V and 7 from J, leaving 17 bases between them. CDR3 loop: CASSRGPDPGGELFF. DNA of the CDR3: TGTGCCAGCAGCAGAGGGCCCGACCCGGGCGGGGAGCTGTTTTTT.

This clonotype was found a few times. This rearrangement joins TRBV28 to TRBJ2-5, with TRBD2 matching 15 bases. This CDR3 is 16 amino acids long. Germline-derived CDR1 and CDR2 are MDHEN and SYDVKM. Unmatched junction bases numbered 6, after V lost 7 bases and J lost 3 bases. This chain's CDR3 is CASNMGTSGRKETQYF. CDR3 nucleotide sequence: TGTGCCAGCAACATGGGGACTAGCGGGAGGAAAGAGACCCAGTACTTC.

The chain carries TRBV5-1 and TRBJ2-4; 7 bases agree with TRBD2. The length of the CDR3 is 14 residues. The germline V gene has CDR1 SGHRS and CDR2 YFSETQ. With 2 bases clipped from V and 8 bases from J, the junction kept 7 bases outside the gene matches. The CDR3 is CASSFLGRGDIQYF. In DNA form, the CDR3 reads TGCGCCAGCAGCTTTCTGGGGAGGGGCGACATTCAGTACTTC.

The chain joins TRBV5-4 to TRBJ1-1; D may be TRBD1 (6 bases). V was clipped by 4 bases and J by 0 bases, with 19 bases between them. Germline V gene data show CDR1 as SGHNT and CDR2 as YYREEE (reference sequence). The CDR3 has 17 residues. This CDR3 reads CASSVDRRQELNTEAFF. Here the CDR3 DNA reads TGTGCCAGCAGCGTCGATCGACGACAGGAACTGAACACTGAAGCTTTCTTT.

This clonotype was observed a handful of times. The J gene is TRBJ2-1, the V gene TRBV20-1; tentative D call: TRBD2 (5 bases). The CDR3 sequence is 14 residues long. CDR1 and CDR2 from the germline V gene are DFQATT and SNEGSKA (reference sequence). V lost 1 base and J 1 base, leaving 8 bases between the germline ends. The CDR3 protein is CSARGRSSYNEQFF. Written as DNA, the CDR3 is TGCAGTGCTAGAGGGAGGTCTTCCTACAATGAGCAGTTCTTC.

This clonotype was found a few times. The V gene is TRBV7-2, the J gene TRBJ2-7; perhaps TRBD2 as D (6 bases). The DNA matches TRBJ2-1 better at its end, which makes the J call doubtful. The germline CDR1 and CDR2 sequences are SGHTA and FQGNSA. The CDR3 contains 16 residues. CDR3 bases: TGTGCCAGCAGAAGTCTTGGGGGAGGAACCTACAATGAGCAGTTCTTC. Translation: CASRSLGGGTYNEQFF.

This clonotype showed up just a few times. This chain uses TRBV12-3 or TRBV12-4 with TRBJ1-2; TRBD1 agrees at 8 bases. Unmatched junction bases numbered 3, after V lost 5 bases and J lost 7 bases. This CDR3 is built from 12 residues. CDR3 protein: CASSQDRGGYTF. The CDR3 coding sequence is TGTGCCAGCAGTCAAGACAGGGGTGGCTACACCTTC.

The table lists this clonotype with a few counts. The V gene is TRBV4-1, the J gene TRBJ2-6; D might be TRBD2 (5 bases). Germline V gene sequence: CDR1 MGHRA, CDR2 YSYEKL. The CDR3 totals 21 residues. V was trimmed by 1 base and J by 0 bases, leaving 22 bases between them. The CDR3 nucleotides are TGCGCCAGCAGCCAAGTGGCCAATTTGGGTAGCGTAAGCTCTGGGGCCAACGTCCTGACTTTC. It codes for CASSQVANLGSVSSGANVLTF.

The rearrangement links TRBV6-5 to TRBJ2-5; tentatively, D is TRBD1 or TRBD2 (6 bases each). The assigned J gene may be wrong: the sequence end matches TRBJ2-1 better. CDR3 length equals 13 residues. Germline CDR1 reads MNHEY; CDR2 reads SVGAGI. The CDR3 region has the DNA TGTGCCAGCACCCCGGGGGCGGGGAGTGAGCAGTTCTTC. It translates to CASTPGAGSEQFF.

This clonotype was observed a few times. The chain joins TRBV6-2 or TRBV6-3 to TRBJ2-2; TRBD1 is a possible D gene (6 bases). Germline loops: CDR1 MNHEY, CDR2 SVGEGT. V was shortened by 6 bases and J by 7 bases, with 12 bases between the two germline ends. The CDR3 contains 13 residues. In DNA form, the CDR3 reads TGTGCCAGCAGCCCACAGGGTGGCGGGGAGCTGTTTTTT. Its translation: CASSPQGGGELFF.

This chain connects TRBV7-6 to TRBJ2-1, with TRBD2 matching over 12 bases. V lost 2 bases and J lost 8; bases outside the gene matches: 7. Per germline, CDR1 SGHVS and CDR2 FNYEAQ. The CDR3 is 16 residues long. The CDR3 reads CASSLRLAGVVHEQFF. The CDR3 DNA reads TGTGCCAGCAGCTTAAGACTAGCGGGGGTGGTGCATGAGCAGTTCTTC.

In the case of this clonotype: A read error may account for a junction end that differs from germline. The J gene is TRBJ2-5, the V gene TRBV6-6, with D hard to call. Germline loops: CDR1 MNHNY, CDR2 SVGAGI (reference sequence). This CDR3 comprises 12 residues. CDR3 in amino acids: CASSLKRESQYF. The CDR3 nucleotides are TGTGCCAGCAGCCTCAAGCGAGAGTCCCAGTACTTC.

This clonotype was found many times. This chain uses TRBV21-1 with TRBJ2-1. TRBV21-1 is tagged as a pseudogene. The CDR3 runs to 14 residues. The CDR3 DNA sequence: TGTGCCAGCACATTCCGAACCACATACAATGAGCAGTTCTTC. It codes for CASTFRTTYNEQFF.

The chain is built from TRBV6-5 and TRBJ2-5; no definite D call. CDR1 is MNHEY and CDR2 is SVGAGI in the germline V gene. V lost 7 bases and J lost 5, with 14 bases in between. This CDR3 spans 13 amino acids. The CDR3 DNA is TGTGCCAGCACCAGCCCAGCCCGGGAGACCCAGTACTTC. Translating it yields CASTSPARETQYF.

The V call is TRBV11-2, the J call TRBJ1-2; D gene unclear. The germline gives CDR1 SGHAT, CDR2 FQNNGV. The CDR3 sequence is 13 residues long. The V gene lost 3 bases and the J gene lost 1 base, with 6 bases spanning the gap. In DNA form, the CDR3 reads TGTGCCAGCAGCTTGGGGAATAACTATGGCTACACCTTC. Amino acid sequence: CASSLGNNYGYTF.

This chain joins TRBV9 and TRBJ2-1; 10 positions agree with TRBD2. The CDR3 spans 16 residues. Looked up from germline, CDR1 is SGDLS and CDR2 is YYNGEE. Trimming took 0 bases from V and 8 from J; bases not matched to a gene: 8. The CDR3 coding sequence is TGTGCCAGCAGCGTAGTGGCTAGCGGGAGATTTGATGAGCAGTTCTTC. Amino acid sequence: CASSVVASGRFDEQFF.

The chain is built from TRBV5-1 and TRBJ2-1, with 15 bases lining up with TRBD2. This CDR3 has 17 residues. V lost 4 bases to trimming and J lost 3 bases; unmatched junction nucleotides: 5. Germline CDR1 is SGHRS and CDR2 is YFSETQ. DNA for the CDR3: TGCGCCAGCAGCCCGGGACTAGCGGGAGGCCGCTACAATGAGCAGTTCTTC. Translating gives CASSPGLAGGRYNEQFF.

With respect to this clonotype: This may arise from a read error, as a much more abundant clone is one base away. The chain carries TRBV29-1 and TRBJ1-1; TRBD1 matches at 9 bases. V shed 7 bases and J 4 bases; nucleotides not matched to a gene: 4. The germline V gene encodes CDR1 SQVTM and CDR2 ANQGSEA. The CDR3 consists of 12 residues. In nucleotides, the CDR3 is TGCAGCGGACAGGGGGTTAGCACTGAAGCTTTCTTT. Translation: CSGQGVSTEAFF.

This clonotype was observed a handful of times. The rearrangement joins TRBV20-1 to TRBJ2-5; weak D call: TRBD2 (6 bases). The CDR3 is 15 residues long. V was shortened by 5 bases and J by 5 bases, with 21 bases between the two germline ends. Germline V lookup: CDR1 DFQATT, CDR2 SNEGSKA (reference sequence). The chain's CDR3 is CSAPKKLLAGETQYF. Written as DNA, the CDR3 is TGCAGTGCTCCAAAAAAATTACTAGCTGGGGAGACCCAGTACTTC.

The V and J genes are TRBV7-3 and TRBJ2-1; D gene uncertain. Germline CDR1 and CDR2: SGHTA and FQGTGA. This CDR3 contains 21 residues. Trimming cost V 2 bases and J 2 bases, with 28 bases left between them. CDR3 bases: TGTGCCAGCAGCTTATGGCCACCCCCCACTCCTCCTAAGGGCCCCTACAATGAGCAGTTCTTC. Amino acid sequence: CASSLWPPPTPPKGPYNEQFF. The entire variable domain, with the rest obtained from reference TRBV7-3 and TRBJ2-1, is as follows: GAGVSQTPSNKVTEKGKYVELRCDPISGHTALYWYRQSLGQGPEFLIYFQGTGAADDSGLPNDRFFAVRPEGSVSTLKIQRTERGDSAVYLCASSLWPPPTPPKGPYNEQFFGPGTRLTVL.

Only a few counts were recorded for this clonotype. V gene TRBV7-2 combines with J gene TRBJ1-6; weak D call: TRBD1 (5 bases). Trimming left V 2 bases short and J 10 bases short, with 12 bases between. The germline V gene encodes CDR1 SGHTA and CDR2 FQGNSA. The CDR3 is 14 amino acids. The CDR3 spells CASSLRGAESPLHF. CDR3 in DNA: TGTGCCAGCAGCTTAAGGGGCGCGGAGTCACCCCTCCACTTT.

This clonotype was seen more than once but under ten times. The chain is built from TRBV20-1 and TRBJ1-5; 7 positions match TRBD1. The CDR3 consists of 17 residues. CDR1 is DFQATT, CDR2 SNEGSKA, per germline (reference sequence). Trimming removed 3 bases from V and 0 bases from J; junction bases left unmatched: 11. The DNA of the CDR3 is TGCAGTGCTAGTACAGGGGTGGGGGGGGCTAGCAATCAGCCCCAGCATTTT. It codes for CSASTGVGGASNQPQHF.

The V gene is TRBV20-1, the J gene TRBJ2-1; TRBD1 might be the D (5 bases). Germline V gene sequence: CDR1 DFQATT, CDR2 SNEGSKA (reference sequence). Between the trimmed V and J ends, which lost 3 bases and 4 bases, there was a span of 13 bases. The CDR3 sequence is 14 residues long. The CDR3 region is CSASDDRLYNEQFF. In nucleotides, the CDR3 is TGCAGTGCTAGTGACGACAGACTGTACAATGAGCAGTTCTTC.